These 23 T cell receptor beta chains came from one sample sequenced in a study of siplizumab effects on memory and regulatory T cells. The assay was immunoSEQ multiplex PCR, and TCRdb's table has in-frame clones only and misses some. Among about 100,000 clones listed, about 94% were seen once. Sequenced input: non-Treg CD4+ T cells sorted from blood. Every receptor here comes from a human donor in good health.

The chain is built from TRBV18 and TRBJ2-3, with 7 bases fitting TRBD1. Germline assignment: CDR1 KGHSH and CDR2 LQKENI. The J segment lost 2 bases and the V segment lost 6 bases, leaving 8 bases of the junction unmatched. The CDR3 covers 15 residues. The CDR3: CASSPGQTITDTQYF. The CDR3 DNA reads TGTGCCAGCTCGCCGGGACAGACAATCACAGATACGCAGTATTTT.

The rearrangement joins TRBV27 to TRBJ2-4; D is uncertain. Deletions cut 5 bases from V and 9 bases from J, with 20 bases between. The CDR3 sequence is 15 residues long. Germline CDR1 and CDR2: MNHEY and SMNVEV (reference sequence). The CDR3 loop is CASSPEQRLNSIQYF. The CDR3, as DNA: TGTGCCAGCAGTCCTGAACAGAGATTAAATTCCATTCAGTACTTC.

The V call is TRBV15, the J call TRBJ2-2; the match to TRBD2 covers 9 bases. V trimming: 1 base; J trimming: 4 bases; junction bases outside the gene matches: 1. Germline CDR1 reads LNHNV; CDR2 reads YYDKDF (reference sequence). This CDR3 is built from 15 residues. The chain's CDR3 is CATSRAGLATGELFF. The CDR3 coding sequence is TGTGCCACCAGCAGAGCGGGACTAGCCACCGGGGAGCTGTTTTTT.

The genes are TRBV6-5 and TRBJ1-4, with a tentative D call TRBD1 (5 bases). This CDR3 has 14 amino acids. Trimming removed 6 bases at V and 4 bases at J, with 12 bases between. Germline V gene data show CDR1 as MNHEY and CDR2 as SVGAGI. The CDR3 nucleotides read TGTGCCAGCAGCCGACAGACAAATAATGAAAAACTGTTTTTT. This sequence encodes CASSRQTNNEKLFF.

Here the CDR3 reads CSADAGTRAFSGYTF. CDR3 DNA sequence: TGCAGCGCTGACGCTGGGACTCGAGCATTTTCGGGCTACACCTTC. The gene calls are TRBV29-1 and TRBJ1-2, with D possibly matching TRBD1 (5 bases). Trimming stripped 7 bases from V and 8 bases from J, with 26 bases between. This CDR3 has 15 amino acids. In germline, CDR1 is SQVTM, CDR2 ANQGSEA.

This CDR3 is CASSLSLPGLYYEQYF. The CDR3 DNA follows: TGTGCCAGCAGCTTATCATTACCGGGACTATACTACGAGCAGTACTTC. J is TRBJ2-7 and V is TRBV7-2; 7 bases match TRBD2. The CDR3 runs 16 residues. Germline V gives CDR1 SGHTA, CDR2 FQGNSA. J was trimmed by 3 bases and V by 2 bases; bases with no gene match: 10.

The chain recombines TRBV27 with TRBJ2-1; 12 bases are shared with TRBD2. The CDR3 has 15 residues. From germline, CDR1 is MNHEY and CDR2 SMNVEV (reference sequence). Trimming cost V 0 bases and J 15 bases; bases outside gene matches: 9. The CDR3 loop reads CASSLSSLAGGQRFF. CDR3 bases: TGTGCCAGCAGTTTATCAAGTCTAGCGGGAGGGCAACGGTTCTTC.

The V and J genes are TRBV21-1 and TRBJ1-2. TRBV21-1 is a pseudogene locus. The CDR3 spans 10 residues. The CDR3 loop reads CGSGSYGYTF. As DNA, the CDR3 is TGTGGGTCCGGTAGCTATGGCTACACCTTC.

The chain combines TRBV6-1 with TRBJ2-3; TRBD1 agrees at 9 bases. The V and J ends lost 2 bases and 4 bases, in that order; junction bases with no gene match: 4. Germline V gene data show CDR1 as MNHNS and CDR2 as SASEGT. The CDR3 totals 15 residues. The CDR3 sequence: CASSESGTGSDTQYF. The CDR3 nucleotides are TGTGCCAGCAGTGAATCGGGGACAGGGTCAGATACGCAGTATTTT.

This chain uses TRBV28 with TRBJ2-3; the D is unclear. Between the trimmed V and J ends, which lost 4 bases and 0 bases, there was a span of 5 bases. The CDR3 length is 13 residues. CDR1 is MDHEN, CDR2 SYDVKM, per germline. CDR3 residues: CASSYRSTDTQYF. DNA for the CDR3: TGTGCCAGCAGTTATAGGAGCACAGATACGCAGTATTTT. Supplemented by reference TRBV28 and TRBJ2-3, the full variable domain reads DVKVTQSSRYLVKRTGEKVFLECVQDMDHENMFWYRQDPGLGLRLIYFSYDVKMKEKGDIPEGYSVSREKKERFSLILESASTNQTSMYLCASSYRSTDTQYFGPGTRLTVL.

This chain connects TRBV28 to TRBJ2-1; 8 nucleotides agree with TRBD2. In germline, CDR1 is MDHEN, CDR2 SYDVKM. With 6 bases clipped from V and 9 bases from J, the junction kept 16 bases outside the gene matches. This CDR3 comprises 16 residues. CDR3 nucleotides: TGTGCCAGCAGACCCTTAGCGGGAAAGGGGAACGCTGAGCAGTTCTTC. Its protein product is CASRPLAGKGNAEQFF.

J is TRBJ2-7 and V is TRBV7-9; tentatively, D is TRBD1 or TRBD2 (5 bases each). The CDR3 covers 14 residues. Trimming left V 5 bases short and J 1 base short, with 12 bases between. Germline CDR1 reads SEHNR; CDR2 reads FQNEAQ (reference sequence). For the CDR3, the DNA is TGTGCCAGCAGCCCGGGAAGGGGTTCCTACGAGCAGTACTTC. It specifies CASSPGRGSYEQYF.

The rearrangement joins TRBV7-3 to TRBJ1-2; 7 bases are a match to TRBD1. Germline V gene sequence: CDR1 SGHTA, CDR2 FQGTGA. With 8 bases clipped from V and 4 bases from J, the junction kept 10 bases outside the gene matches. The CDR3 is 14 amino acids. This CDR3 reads CASVGPGGGYGYTF. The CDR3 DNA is TGTGCCAGCGTAGGGCCAGGGGGAGGCTATGGCTACACCTTC.

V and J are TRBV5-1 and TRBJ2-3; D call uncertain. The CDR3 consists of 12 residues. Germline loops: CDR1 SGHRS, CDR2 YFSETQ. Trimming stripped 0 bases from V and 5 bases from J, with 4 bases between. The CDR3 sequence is CASSLAEDTQYF. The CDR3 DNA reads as TGCGCCAGCAGCTTGGCCGAAGATACGCAGTATTTT. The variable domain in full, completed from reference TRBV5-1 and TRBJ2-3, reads KAGVTQTPRYLIKTRGQQVTLSCSPISGHRSVSWYQQTPGQGLQFLFEYFSETQRNKGNFPGRFSGRQFSNSRSEMNVSTLELGDSALYLCASSLAEDTQYFGPGTRLTVL.

In DNA form, the CDR3 reads TGTGCCAGCAGGGGGACCCCCGACTCTGGGGCCAACGTCCTGACTTTC. This encodes CASRGTPDSGANVLTF. The chain recombines TRBV6-6 with TRBJ2-6; D could derive from TRBD1 or TRBD2 (5 bases each). Germline V lookup: CDR1 MNHNY, CDR2 SVGAGI (reference sequence). V was clipped by 6 bases and J by 0 bases, with 12 bases between them. CDR3 size: 16 residues.

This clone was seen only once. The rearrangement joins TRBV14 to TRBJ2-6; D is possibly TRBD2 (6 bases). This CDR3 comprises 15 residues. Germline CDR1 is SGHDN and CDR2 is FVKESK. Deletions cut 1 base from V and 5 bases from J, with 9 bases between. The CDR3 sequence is CASSQGTSWANVLTF. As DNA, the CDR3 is TGTGCCAGCAGCCAAGGAACTAGCTGGGCCAACGTCCTGACTTTC. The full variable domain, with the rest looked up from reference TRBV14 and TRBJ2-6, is EAGVTQFPSHSVIEKGQTVTLRCDPISGHDNLYWYRRVMGKEIKFLLHFVKESKQDESGMPNNRFLAERTGGTYSTLKVQPAELEDSGVYFCASSQGTSWANVLTFGAGSRLTVL.

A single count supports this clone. The DNA for the CDR3 is TGTGCCAGCTCACCCCCGCAGGGGTTCACTGAAGCTTTCTTT. Translated, it gives CASSPPQGFTEAFF. V usage is TRBV18 and J usage is TRBJ1-1, with a weak D call TRBD1 (6 bases). The germline gives CDR1 KGHSH, CDR2 LQKENI. The CDR3 runs 14 residues. V was shortened by 3 bases and J by 4 bases, with 12 bases between the two germline ends.

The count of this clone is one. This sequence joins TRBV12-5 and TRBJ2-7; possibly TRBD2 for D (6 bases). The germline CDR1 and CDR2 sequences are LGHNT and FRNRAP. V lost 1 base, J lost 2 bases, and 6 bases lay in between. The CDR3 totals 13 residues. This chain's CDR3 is CASGLGGTYEQYF. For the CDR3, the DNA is TGTGCTAGTGGTTTGGGCGGGACCTACGAGCAGTACTTC.

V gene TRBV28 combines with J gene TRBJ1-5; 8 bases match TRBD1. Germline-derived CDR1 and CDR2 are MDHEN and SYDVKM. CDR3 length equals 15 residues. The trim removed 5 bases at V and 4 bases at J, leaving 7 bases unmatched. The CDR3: CASSLGTGKNQPQHF. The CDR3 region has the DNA TGTGCCAGCAGTCTGGGGACAGGTAAAAATCAGCCCCAGCATTTT.

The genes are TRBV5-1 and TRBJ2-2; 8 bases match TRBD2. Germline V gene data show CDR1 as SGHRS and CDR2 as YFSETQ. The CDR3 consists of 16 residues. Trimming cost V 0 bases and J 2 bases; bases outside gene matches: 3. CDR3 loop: CASSLGLAINTGELFF. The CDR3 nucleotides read TGCGCCAGCAGCTTGGGACTAGCGATCAACACCGGGGAGCTGTTTTTT.

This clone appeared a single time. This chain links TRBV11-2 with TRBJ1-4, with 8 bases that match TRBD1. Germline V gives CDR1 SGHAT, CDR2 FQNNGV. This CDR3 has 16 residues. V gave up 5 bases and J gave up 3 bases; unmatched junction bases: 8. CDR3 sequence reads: CASSPTGAGSNEKLFF. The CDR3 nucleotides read TGTGCCAGCAGCCCGACAGGGGCTGGATCTAATGAAAAACTGTTTTTT.

In nucleotides, the CDR3 is TGTGCCAGCAGCCCCCCAGGGGGTAATCAGCCCCAGCATTTT. Translation: CASSPPGGNQPQHF. The chain combines TRBV25-1 with TRBJ1-5, with TRBD1 matching over 7 bases. The CDR3 extends over 14 amino acids. The V segment lost 6 bases and the J segment 4 bases; nucleotides outside the gene matches: 6. Germline values: CDR1 MGHDK, CDR2 SYGVNS.

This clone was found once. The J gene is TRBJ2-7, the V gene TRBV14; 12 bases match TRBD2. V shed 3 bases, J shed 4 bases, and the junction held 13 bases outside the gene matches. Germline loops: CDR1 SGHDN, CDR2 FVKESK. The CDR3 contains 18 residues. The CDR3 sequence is CASSQKFSGLAGRYEQYF. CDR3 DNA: TGTGCCAGCAGCCAGAAATTTTCCGGACTAGCGGGAAGGTACGAGCAGTACTTC. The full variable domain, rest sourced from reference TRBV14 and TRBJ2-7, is EAGVTQFPSHSVIEKGQTVTLRCDPISGHDNLYWYRRVMGKEIKFLLHFVKESKQDESGMPNNRFLAERTGGTYSTLKVQPAELEDSGVYFCASSQKFSGLAGRYEQYFGPGTRLTVT.